This T cell receptor (beta chain) was sequenced during a study of blood T cell repertoires in COVID-19. Overall study: Acute and convalescent COVID-19 specimens originated in the United States, Italy and Spain.

TCRdb keeps only in-frame clones here, not all; method: immunoSEQ multiplex PCR. The table lists some 350,000 clones, about 87% of them singletons. Trimming removed 2 bases at V and 4 bases at J, with 13 bases between. The CDR3 is 15 amino acids. Germline CDR1 SGHNT, CDR2 YYREEE (reference sequence). The V and J genes are TRBV5-4 and TRBJ2-1; the D gene is possibly TRBD2 (7 bases). Sequencing was carried out using peripheral blood. The sequence derives from a woman aged 45-65 years with COVID-19, enrolled during active disease. CDR3 DNA: TGTGCCAGCAGCTTTCATAGGGGGGGGTACAATGAGCAGTTCTTC. This encodes CASSFHRGGYNEQFF.